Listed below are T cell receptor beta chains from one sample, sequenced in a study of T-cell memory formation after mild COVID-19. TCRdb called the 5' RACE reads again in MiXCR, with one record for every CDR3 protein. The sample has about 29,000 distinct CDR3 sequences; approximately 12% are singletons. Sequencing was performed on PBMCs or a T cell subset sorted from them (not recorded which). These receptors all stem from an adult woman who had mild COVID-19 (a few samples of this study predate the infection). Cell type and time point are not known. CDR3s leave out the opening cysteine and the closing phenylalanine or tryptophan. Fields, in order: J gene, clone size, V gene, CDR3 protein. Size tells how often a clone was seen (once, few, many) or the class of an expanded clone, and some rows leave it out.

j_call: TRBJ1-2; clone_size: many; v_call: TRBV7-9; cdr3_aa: ASSFDSYGYT
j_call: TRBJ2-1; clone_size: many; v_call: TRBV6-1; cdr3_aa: ASSDQPRDWNF
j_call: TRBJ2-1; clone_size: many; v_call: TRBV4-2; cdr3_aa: ASSQVSYDEQF
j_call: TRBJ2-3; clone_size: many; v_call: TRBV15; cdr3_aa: ATSRDWGSSYASTDTQY
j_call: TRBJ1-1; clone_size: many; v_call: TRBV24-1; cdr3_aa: ATMRGGTNTEAF
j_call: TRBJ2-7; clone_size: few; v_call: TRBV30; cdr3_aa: AWNQGNYEQY
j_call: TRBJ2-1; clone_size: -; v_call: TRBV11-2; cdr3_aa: ASSLEFTPYNEQF
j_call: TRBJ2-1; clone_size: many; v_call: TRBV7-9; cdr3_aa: ASSFSGASYNEQF
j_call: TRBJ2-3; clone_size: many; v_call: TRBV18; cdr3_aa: ASSSGSHTQY
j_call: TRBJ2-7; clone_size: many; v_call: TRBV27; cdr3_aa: ASSLSQGYEQY
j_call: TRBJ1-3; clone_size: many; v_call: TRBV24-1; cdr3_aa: ATSDEGADGNTIY
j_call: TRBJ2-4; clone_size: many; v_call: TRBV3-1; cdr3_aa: ASSQEGSGLPLD
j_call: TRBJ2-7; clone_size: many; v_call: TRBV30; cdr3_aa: AWSVSPARKY
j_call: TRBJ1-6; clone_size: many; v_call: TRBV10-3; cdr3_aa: AIRTGDNSPLH
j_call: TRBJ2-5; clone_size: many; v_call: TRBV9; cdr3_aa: ASSVSWLGETQY
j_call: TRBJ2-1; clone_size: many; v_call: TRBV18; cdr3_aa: ASSLGQDSYEQF
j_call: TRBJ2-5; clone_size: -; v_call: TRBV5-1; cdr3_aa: ASSLSTGEETQY
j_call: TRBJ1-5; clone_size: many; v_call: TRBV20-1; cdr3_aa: SAPSPYRGVDNQPQH
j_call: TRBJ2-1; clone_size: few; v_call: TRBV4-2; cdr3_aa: ASSQERLAGGGEQF
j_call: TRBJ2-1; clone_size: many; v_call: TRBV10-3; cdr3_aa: AISSGGTYNEQF
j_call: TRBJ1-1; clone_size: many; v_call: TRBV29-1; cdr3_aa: SVELPGTEAF
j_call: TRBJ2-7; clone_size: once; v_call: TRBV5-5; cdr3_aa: ASSMITSGTYEQY
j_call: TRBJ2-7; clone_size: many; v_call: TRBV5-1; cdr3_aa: ASSPGTSGTLREY
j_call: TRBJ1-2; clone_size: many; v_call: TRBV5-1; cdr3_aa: ASSSRTGDGYT
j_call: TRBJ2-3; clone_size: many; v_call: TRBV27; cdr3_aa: ASSPNTDTQY